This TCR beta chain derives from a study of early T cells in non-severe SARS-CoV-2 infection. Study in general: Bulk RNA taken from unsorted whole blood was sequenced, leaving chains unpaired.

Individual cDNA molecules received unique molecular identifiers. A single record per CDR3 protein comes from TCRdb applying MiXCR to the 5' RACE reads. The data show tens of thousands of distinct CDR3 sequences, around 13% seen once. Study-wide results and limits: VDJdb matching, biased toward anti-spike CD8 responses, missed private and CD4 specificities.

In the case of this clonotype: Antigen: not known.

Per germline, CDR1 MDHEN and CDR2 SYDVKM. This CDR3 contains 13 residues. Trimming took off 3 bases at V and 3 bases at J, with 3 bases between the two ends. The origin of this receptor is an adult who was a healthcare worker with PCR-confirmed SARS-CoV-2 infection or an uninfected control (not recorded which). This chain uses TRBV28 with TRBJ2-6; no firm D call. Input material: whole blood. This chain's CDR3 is CASSFFGANVLTF. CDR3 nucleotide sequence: TGTGCCAGCAGTTTTTTTGGGGCCAACGTCCTGACTTTC. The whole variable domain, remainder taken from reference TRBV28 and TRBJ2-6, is DVKVTQSSRYLVKRTGEKVFLECVQDMDHENMFWYRQDPGLGLRLIYFSYDVKMKEKGDIPEGYSVSREKKERFSLILESASTNQTSMYLCASSFFGANVLTFGAGSRLTVL.